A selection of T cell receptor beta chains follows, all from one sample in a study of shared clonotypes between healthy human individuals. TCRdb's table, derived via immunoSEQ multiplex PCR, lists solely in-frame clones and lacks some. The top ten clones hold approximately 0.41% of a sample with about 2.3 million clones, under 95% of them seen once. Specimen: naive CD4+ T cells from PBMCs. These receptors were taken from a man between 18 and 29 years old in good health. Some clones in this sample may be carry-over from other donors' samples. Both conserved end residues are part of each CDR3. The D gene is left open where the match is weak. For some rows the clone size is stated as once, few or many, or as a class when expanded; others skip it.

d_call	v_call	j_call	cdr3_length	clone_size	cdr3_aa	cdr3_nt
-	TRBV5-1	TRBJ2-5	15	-	CASTPGNRVAETQYF	TGCGCCAGCACCCCCGGGAACAGGGTCGCAGAGACCCAGTACTTC
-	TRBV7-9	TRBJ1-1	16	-	CASSLVPGDHNTEAFF	TGTGCCAGCAGCTTAGTACCAGGGGACCATAACACTGAAGCTTTCTTT
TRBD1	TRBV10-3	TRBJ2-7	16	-	CAISNYAGTETYEQYF	TGTGCCATCAGTAATTACGCCGGGACAGAGACCTACGAGCAGTACTTC
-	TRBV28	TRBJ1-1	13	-	CASSYPSNTEAFF	TGTGCCAGCAGTTACCCCTCGAACACTGAAGCTTTCTTT
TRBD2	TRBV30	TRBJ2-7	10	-	CAWTAAGLYF	TGTGCCTGGACCGCAGCGGGACTGTATTTC
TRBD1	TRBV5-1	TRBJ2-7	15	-	CASSLVPTGEYEQYF	TGCGCCAGCAGCTTGGTGCCCACAGGGGAGTACGAGCAGTACTTC
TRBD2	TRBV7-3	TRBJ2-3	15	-	CASSLSGGLTDTQYF	TGTGCCAGCAGCTTATCGGGAGGACTCACAGATACGCAGTATTTT
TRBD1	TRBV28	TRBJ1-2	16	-	CASSPRPGTGEDGYTF	TGTGCCAGCAGTCCACGACCCGGGACAGGGGAGGATGGCTACACCTTC
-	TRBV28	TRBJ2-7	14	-	CASSLGARYYEQYF	TGTGCCAGCAGTTTGGGGGCGCGGTATTACGAGCAGTACTTC
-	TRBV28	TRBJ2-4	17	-	CASSPQTGFGAKNIQYF	TGTGCCAGCAGTCCACAGACAGGATTTGGAGCCAAAAACATTCAGTACTTC
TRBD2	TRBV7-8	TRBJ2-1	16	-	CASSPFGTSGYNEQFF	TGTGCCAGCAGCCCATTCGGGACTAGCGGGTACAATGAGCAGTTCTTC
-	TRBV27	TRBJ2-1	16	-	CASTSGRESSYNEQFF	TGTGCCAGCACCTCTGGGCGGGAAAGCTCCTACAATGAGCAGTTCTTC
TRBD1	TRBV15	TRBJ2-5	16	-	CATSRAPTGPAETQYF	TGTGCCACCAGCAGAGCCCCGACAGGGCCGGCCGAGACCCAGTACTTC
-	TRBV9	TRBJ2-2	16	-	CASSVVVGTNTGELFF	TGTGCCAGCAGCGTAGTTGTCGGGACTAACACCGGGGAGCTGTTTTTT
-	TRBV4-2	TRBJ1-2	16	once	CASSLWGTRELGGYTF	TGTGCCAGCAGCCTATGGGGAACCAGGGAATTAGGGGGCTACACCTTC
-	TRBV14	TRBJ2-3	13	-	CASSQDLGDTQYF	TGTGCCAGCAGCCAAGATCTAGGAGATACGCAGTATTTT
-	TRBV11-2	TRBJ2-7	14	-	CASSPRQTSYEQYF	TGTGCCAGCAGCCCGAGACAGACCAGCTACGAGCAGTACTTC
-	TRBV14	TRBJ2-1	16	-	CASSQFTPEALNEQFF	TGTGCCAGCAGCCAATTTACGCCCGAAGCCCTCAATGAGCAGTTCTTC
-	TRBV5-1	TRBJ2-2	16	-	CASSLRAGANTGELFF	TGCGCCAGCAGCTTGCGTGCCGGTGCGAACACCGGGGAGCTGTTTTTT
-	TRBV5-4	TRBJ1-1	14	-	CASSTSGSHTEAFF	TGTGCCAGCAGCACATCGGGCAGCCACACTGAAGCTTTCTTT
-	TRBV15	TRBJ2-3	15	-	CATSRAAGSTDTQYF	TGTGCCACCAGCAGAGCTGCTGGAAGCACAGATACGCAGTATTTT
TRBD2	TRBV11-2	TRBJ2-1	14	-	CASSPGLAYTEQFF	TGTGCCAGCAGCCCGGGACTAGCGTACACTGAGCAGTTCTTC
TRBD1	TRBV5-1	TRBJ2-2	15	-	CASSGTGLNTGELFF	TGCGCCAGCAGCGGGACAGGGCTGAACACCGGGGAGCTGTTTTTT
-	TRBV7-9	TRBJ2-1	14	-	CASSGARRNNEQFF	TGTGCCAGCAGTGGGGCCCGAAGGAACAATGAGCAGTTCTTC
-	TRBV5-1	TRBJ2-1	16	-	CASSLVLAPARREQFF	TGCGCCAGCAGCTTGGTACTAGCCCCAGCCCGGCGTGAGCAGTTCTTC
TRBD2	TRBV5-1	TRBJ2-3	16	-	CASSGLAGSSTDTQYF	TGCGCCAGCAGCGGACTAGCGGGGTCTAGCACAGATACGCAGTATTTT
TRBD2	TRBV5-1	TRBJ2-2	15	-	CASSLVASGSGELFF	TGCGCCAGCAGCTTGGTGGCTAGCGGGAGCGGGGAGCTGTTTTTT
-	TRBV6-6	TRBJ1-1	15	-	CASSYLDRVDTEAFF	TGTGCCAGCAGTTACCTCGATAGGGTTGACACTGAAGCTTTCTTT
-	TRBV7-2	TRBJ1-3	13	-	CASSLKGGNTIYF	TGTGCCAGCAGCTTAAAAGGAGGAAACACCATATATTTT
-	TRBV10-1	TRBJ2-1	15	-	CASSESPPPYNEQFF	TGCGCCAGCAGTGAGTCTCCCCCACCCTACAATGAGCAGTTCTTC
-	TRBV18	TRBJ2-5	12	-	CASSPTGETQYF	TGTGCCAGCTCACCGACGGGGGAGACCCAGTACTTC
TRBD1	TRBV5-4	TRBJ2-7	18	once	CASSHPGQGAGVGDEQYF	TGTGCCAGCAGCCACCCGGGACAGGGGGCCGGGGTAGGGGACGAGCAGTACTTC
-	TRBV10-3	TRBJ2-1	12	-	CATDTGRSEQFF	TGTGCCACCGACACGGGCCGATCTGAGCAGTTCTTC
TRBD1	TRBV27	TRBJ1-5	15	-	CASRPTGQGPQPQHF	TGTGCCAGCAGACCTACTGGACAGGGTCCTCAGCCCCAGCATTTT
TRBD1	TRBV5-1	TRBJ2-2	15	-	CASSATGANTGELFF	TGCGCCAGCAGCGCAACAGGGGCGAACACCGGGGAGCTGTTTTTT
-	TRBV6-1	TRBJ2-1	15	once	CASSDTRLSYNEQFF	TGTGCCAGCAGTGATACTAGACTCTCCTACAATGAGCAGTTCTTC
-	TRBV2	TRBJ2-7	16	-	CASSGGSGGRSYEQYF	TGTGCCAGCAGTGGTGGCTCTGGCGGCCGCTCCTACGAGCAGTACTTC
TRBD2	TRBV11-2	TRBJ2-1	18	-	CASSPARLAGAVYNEQFF	TGTGCCAGCAGCCCGGCTCGACTAGCGGGAGCGGTCTACAATGAGCAGTTCTTC
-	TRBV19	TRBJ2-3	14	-	CASRDGLSTDTQYF	TGTGCCAGTAGGGACGGACTAAGCACAGATACGCAGTATTTT
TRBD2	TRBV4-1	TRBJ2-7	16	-	CASSQLPRGGSDEQYF	TGCGCCAGCAGCCAGCTCCCTCGGGGGGGGAGTGACGAGCAGTACTTC
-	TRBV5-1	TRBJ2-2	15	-	CASSLGLGGTGELFF	TGCGCCAGCAGCTTGGGCCTAGGGGGTACCGGGGAGCTGTTTTTT
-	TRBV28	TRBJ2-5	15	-	CASSLLPGQGETQYF	TGTGCCAGCAGTTTACTACCGGGACAAGGGGAGACCCAGTACTTC
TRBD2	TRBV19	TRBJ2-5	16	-	CASSIGAGLAEETQYF	TGTGCCAGTAGTATAGGCGCAGGACTAGCGGAAGAGACCCAGTACTTC
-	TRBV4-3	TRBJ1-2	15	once	CASSQHGAEIYGYTF	TGCGCCAGCAGCCAACACGGGGCAGAAATCTATGGCTACACCTTC
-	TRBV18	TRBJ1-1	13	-	CASSPNGNTEAFF	TGTGCCAGCTCGCCCAACGGGAACACTGAAGCTTTCTTT
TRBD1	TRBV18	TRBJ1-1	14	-	CASSFETGQGVAFF	TGTGCCAGCTCATTCGAGACGGGACAGGGGGTCGCTTTCTTT